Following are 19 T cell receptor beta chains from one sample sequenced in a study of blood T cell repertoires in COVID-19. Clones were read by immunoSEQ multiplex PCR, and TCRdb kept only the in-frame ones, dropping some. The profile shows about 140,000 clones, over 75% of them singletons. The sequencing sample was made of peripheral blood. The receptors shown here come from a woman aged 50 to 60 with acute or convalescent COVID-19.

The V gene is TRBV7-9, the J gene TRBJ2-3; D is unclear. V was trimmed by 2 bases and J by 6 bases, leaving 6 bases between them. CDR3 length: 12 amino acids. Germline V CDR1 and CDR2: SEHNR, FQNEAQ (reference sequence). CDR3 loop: CASSLSSDTQYF. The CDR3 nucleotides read TGTGCCAGCAGCTTATCGAGCGATACGCAGTATTTT.

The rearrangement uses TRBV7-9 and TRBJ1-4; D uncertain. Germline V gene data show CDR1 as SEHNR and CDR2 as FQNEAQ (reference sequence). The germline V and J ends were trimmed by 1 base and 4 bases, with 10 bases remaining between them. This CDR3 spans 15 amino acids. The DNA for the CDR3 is TGTGCCAGCAGCTTAGACGCGGTGGGTAATGAAAAACTGTTTTTT. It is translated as CASSLDAVGNEKLFF.

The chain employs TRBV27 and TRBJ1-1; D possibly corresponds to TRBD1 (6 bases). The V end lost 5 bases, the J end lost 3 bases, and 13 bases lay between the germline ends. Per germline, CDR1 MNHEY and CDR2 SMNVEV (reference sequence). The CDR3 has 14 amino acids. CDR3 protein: CASSTYRVDTEAFF. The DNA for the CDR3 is TGTGCCAGCAGTACCTACAGGGTAGACACTGAAGCTTTCTTT.

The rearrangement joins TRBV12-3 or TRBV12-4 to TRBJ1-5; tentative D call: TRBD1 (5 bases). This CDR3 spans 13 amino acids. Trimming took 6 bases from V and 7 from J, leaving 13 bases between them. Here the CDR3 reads CASSEQELQPQHF. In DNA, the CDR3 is TGTGCCAGCAGCGAACAGGAGCTACAGCCCCAGCATTTT.

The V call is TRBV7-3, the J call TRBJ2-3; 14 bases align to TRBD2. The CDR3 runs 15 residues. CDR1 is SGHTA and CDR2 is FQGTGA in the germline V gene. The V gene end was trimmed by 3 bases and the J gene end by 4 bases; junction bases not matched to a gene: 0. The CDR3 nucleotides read TGTGCCAGCAGCTTGACTAGCGGGGGGGCAGATACGCAGTATTTT. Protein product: CASSLTSGGADTQYF.

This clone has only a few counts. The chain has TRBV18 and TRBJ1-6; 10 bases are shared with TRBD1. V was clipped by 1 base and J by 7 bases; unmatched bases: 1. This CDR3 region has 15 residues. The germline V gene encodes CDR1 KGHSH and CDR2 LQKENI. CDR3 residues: CASSPQGQGNSPLHF. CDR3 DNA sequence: TGTGCCAGCTCACCACAGGGACAGGGGAATTCACCCCTCCACTTT.

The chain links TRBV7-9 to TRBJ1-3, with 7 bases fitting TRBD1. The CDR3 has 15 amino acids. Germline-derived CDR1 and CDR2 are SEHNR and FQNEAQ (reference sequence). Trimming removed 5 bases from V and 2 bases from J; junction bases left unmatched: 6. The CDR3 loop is CASSHRGFTGNTIYF. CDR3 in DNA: TGTGCCAGCAGCCACAGGGGATTCACTGGAAACACCATATATTTT.

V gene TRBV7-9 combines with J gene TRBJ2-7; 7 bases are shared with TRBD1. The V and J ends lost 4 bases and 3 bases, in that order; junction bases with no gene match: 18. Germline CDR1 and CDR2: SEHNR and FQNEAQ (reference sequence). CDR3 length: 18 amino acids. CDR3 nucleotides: TGTGCCAGCAGCTCTCGGCAGGGGGTCGGCGGCTGGAGCTACGAGCAGTACTTC. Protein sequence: CASSSRQGVGGWSYEQYF.

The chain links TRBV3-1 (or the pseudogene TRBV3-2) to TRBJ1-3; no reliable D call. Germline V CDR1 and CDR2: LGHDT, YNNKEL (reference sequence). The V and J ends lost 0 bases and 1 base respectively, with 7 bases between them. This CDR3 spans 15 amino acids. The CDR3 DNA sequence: TGTGCCAGCAGCCAAGAATGGGCGTCTGGAAACACCATATATTTT. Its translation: CASSQEWASGNTIYF.

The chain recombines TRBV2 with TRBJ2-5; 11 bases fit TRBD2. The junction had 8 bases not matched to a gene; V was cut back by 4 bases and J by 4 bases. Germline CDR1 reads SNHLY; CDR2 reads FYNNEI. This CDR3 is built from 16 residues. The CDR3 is CASSVGLAGGTETQYF. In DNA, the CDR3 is TGTGCCAGCAGTGTAGGGCTAGCGGGAGGAACAGAGACCCAGTACTTC.

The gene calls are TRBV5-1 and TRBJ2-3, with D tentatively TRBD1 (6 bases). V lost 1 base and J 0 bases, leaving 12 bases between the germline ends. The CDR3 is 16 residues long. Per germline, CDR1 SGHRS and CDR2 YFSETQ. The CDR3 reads CASSLSHRDSTDTQYF. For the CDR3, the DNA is TGCGCCAGCAGCTTGTCTCACAGGGACAGCACAGATACGCAGTATTTT.

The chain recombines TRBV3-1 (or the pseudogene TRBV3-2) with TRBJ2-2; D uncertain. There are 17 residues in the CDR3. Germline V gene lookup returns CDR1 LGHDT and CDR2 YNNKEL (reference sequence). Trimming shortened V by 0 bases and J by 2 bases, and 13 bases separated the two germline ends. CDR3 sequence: CASSQDLTRLNTGELFF. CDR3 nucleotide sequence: TGTGCCAGCAGCCAAGATCTTACTCGATTAAACACCGGGGAGCTGTTTTTT.

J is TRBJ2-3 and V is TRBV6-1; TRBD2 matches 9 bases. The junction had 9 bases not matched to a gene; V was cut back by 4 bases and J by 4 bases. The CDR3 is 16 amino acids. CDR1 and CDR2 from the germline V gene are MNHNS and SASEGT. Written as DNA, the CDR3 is TGTGCCAGCAGTGCGTACGGCGGGAGGGCCCCAGATACGCAGTATTTT. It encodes CASSAYGGRAPDTQYF.

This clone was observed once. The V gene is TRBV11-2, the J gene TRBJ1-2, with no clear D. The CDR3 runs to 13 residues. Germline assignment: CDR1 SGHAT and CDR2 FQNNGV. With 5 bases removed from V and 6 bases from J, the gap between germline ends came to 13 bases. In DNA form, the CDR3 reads TGTGCCAGCAGCCCCGGGGTACTGAATGGCTACACCTTC. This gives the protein CASSPGVLNGYTF.

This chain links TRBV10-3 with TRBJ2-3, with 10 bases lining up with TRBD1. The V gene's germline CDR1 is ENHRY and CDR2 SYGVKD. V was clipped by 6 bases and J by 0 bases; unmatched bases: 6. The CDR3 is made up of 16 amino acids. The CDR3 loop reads CAIRTGTGASTDTQYF. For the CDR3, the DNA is TGTGCCATCAGAACCGGGACAGGGGCTAGCACAGATACGCAGTATTTT.

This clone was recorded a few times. CDR3 loop: CASSLGTGLYEQYF. The CDR3 DNA sequence: TGTGCCAGCAGCCTCGGGACAGGCCTCTACGAGCAGTACTTC. This sequence joins TRBV3-1 (or the pseudogene TRBV3-2) and TRBJ2-7; 8 bases map to TRBD1. The CDR3 runs to 14 residues. The ends lost 4 bases at V and 3 bases at J; junction bases unmatched: 5. CDR1 and CDR2 (germline): LGHDT, YNNKEL (reference sequence).

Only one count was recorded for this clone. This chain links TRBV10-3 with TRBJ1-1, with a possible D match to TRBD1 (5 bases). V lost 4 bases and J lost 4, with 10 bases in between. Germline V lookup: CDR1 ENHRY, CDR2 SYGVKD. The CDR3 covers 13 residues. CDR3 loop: CAISVTGSTEAFF. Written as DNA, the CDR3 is TGTGCCATCAGTGTAACAGGAAGCACTGAAGCTTTCTTT.

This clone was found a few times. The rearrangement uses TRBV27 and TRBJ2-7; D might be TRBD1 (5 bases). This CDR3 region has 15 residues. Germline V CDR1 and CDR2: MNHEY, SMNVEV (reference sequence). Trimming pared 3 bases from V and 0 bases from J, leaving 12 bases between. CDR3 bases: TGTGCCAGCAGTTTCTCATTACAGGCCTCCTACGAGCAGTACTTC. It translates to CASSFSLQASYEQYF.

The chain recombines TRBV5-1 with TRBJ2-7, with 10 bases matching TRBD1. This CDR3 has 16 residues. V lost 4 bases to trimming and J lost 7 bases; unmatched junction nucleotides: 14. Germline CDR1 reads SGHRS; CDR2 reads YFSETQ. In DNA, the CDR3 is TGCGCCAGCAGCCAGCAACCGACAGGGGGCCAGGAAGAGCAGTACTTC. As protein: CASSQQPTGGQEEQYF.